The 6 T cell receptor beta chains in this list originate from one sample, sequenced in a study of control samples from healthy donors and cancer patients. Sequencing was performed with immunoSEQ multiplex PCR; in TCRdb, only in-frame clones are kept and a portion is missing. In the table there are some 57,000 clones, 95% to 97% of which are singletons. The source material was blood. The source is a woman in her thirties in good health.

The V and J genes are TRBV11-2 and TRBJ2-7; TRBD2 might be the D (6 bases). Germline values: CDR1 SGHAT, CDR2 FQNNGV. The CDR3 runs 15 residues. V dropped 5 bases and J dropped 2 bases, with 16 bases sitting between them. The CDR3 nucleotides are TGTGCCAGCAGCCAAGAGCGGAGGGGTCCCTACGAGCAGTACTTC. This sequence encodes CASSQERRGPYEQYF.

This clone appeared once. V usage is TRBV5-1 and J usage is TRBJ1-1; D perhaps matches TRBD1 (5 bases). This CDR3 contains 13 residues. Germline values: CDR1 SGHRS, CDR2 YFSETQ. The V and J ends lost 3 bases and 2 bases respectively, with 8 bases between them. The CDR3 DNA reads TGCGCCAGCAGCTGGGACGGCAACACTGAAGCTTTCTTT. Protein: CASSWDGNTEAFF.

This sequence joins TRBV28 and TRBJ1-2; D not resolved. V was cut by 4 bases and J by 8 bases, with 8 bases left in between. Germline-derived CDR1 and CDR2 are MDHEN and SYDVKM. CDR3 length equals 11 residues. This chain's CDR3 is CASSWRGGYTF. DNA for the CDR3: TGTGCCAGCAGTTGGAGAGGGGGCTACACCTTC.

The CDR3 DNA is TGCGCCAGCAGCTTGACTAGCGGGACCAACAATGAGCAGTTCTTC. This codes for CASSLTSGTNNEQFF. This chain connects TRBV5-1 to TRBJ2-1, with TRBD2 identical over 10 bases. The trim removed 1 base at V and 5 bases at J, leaving 3 bases unmatched. The germline CDR1 and CDR2 sequences are SGHRS and YFSETQ. CDR3 length equals 15 residues. Filled out from reference TRBV5-1 and TRBJ2-1, the complete variable domain reads KAGVTQTPRYLIKTRGQQVTLSCSPISGHRSVSWYQQTPGQGLQFLFEYFSETQRNKGNFPGRFSGRQFSNSRSEMNVSTLELGDSALYLCASSLTSGTNNEQFFGPGTRLTVL.

Comment on this clone: The sample carries other DNA sequences with the same CDR3. The rearrangement joins TRBV6-4 to TRBJ2-3; 8 bases are shared with TRBD2. The CDR3 totals 15 residues. V was pared by 5 bases and J by 7 bases, with 11 bases of the junction left unmatched. Germline-derived CDR1 and CDR2 are MRHNA and SNTAGT. CDR3 sequence: CASSTAAGGVNTQYF. DNA for the CDR3: TGTGCCAGCAGTACCGCGGCGGGAGGTGTAAATACGCAGTATTTT.

The rearrangement uses TRBV19 and TRBJ2-1; TRBD1 agrees at 11 bases. This CDR3 contains 16 residues. Germline CDR1 reads LNHDA; CDR2 reads SQIVND (reference sequence). V gave up 5 bases and J gave up 8 bases; unmatched junction bases: 11. CDR3 DNA sequence: TGTGCCAGTAGTCGGCGGACAGGGGGCAGGGGGGATGAGCAGTTCTTC. Amino acids: CASSRRTGGRGDEQFF.